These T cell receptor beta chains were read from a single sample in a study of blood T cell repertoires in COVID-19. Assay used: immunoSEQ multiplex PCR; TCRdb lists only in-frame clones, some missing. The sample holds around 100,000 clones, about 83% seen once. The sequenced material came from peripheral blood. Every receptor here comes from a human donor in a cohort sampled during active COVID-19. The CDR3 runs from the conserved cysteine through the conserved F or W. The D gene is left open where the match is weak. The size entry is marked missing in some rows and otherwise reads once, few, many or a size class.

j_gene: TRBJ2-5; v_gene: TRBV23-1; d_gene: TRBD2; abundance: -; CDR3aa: CASSQKVTSGQETQYF; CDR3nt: TGCGCCAGCAGTCAAAAGGTGACTAGCGGACAAGAGACCCAGTACTTC
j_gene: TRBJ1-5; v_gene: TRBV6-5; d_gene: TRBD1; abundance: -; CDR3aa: CASVRQGQGNQPQHF; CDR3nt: TGTGCCAGCGTACGACAGGGACAGGGCAATCAGCCCCAGCATTTT
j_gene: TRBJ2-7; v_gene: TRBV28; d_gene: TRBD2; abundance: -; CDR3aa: CASSPPSSGGTSRGEQYF; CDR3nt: TGTGCCAGCAGTCCACCCTCCTCCGGGGGGACTAGCCGGGGTGAGCAGTACTTC
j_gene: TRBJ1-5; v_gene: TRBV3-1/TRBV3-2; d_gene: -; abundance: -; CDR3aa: CASSRGFAGNQPQHF; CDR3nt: TGTGCCAGCAGCCGTGGATTCGCGGGCAATCAGCCCCAGCATTTT
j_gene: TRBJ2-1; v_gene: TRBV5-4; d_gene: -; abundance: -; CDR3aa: CASTPEVGRRNEQFF; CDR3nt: TGTGCCAGCACCCCGGAGGTAGGGCGCAGGAATGAGCAGTTCTTC
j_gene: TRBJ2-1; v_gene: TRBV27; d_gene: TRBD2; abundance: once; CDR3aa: CASSPLLAGGLDEQFF; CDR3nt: TGTGCCAGCAGTCCACTACTAGCGGGAGGGCTGGATGAGCAGTTCTTC
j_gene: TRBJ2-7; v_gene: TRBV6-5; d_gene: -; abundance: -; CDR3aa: CASRAPDGGGYEQYF; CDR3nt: TGTGCCAGCAGAGCCCCGGACGGAGGAGGCTACGAGCAGTACTTC
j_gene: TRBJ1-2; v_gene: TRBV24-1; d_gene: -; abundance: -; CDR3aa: CATFETGGHGYTF; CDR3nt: TGTGCCACCTTTGAGACGGGGGGCCATGGCTACACCTTC
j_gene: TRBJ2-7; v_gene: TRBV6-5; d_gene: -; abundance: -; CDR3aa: CASSYRGQSYEQYF; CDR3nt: TGTGCCAGCAGTTACAGGGGCCAATCCTACGAGCAGTACTTC
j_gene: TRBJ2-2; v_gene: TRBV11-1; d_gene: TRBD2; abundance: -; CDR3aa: CASSLKSAGGRELFF; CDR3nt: TGTGCCAGCAGCTTAAAGTCAGCGGGGGGTAGGGAGCTGTTTTTT
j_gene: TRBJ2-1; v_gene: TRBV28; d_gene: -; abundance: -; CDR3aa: CASNPNGGGSLDEQFF; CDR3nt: TGTGCCAGCAACCCAAACGGCGGAGGCTCCCTCGATGAGCAGTTCTTC
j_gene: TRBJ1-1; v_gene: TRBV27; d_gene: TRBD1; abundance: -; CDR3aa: CASSLRTGYENTEAFF; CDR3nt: TGTGCCAGCAGTTTAAGGACAGGTTATGAGAACACTGAAGCTTTCTTT
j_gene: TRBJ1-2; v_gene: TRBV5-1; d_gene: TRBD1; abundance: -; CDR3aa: CASSTGVFNYGYTF; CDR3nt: TGCGCCAGCAGTACAGGGGTTTTCAACTATGGCTACACCTTC
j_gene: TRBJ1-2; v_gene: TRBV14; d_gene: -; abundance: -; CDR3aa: CASSHASVNYGYTF; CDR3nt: TGTGCCAGCAGCCACGCTAGCGTGAACTATGGCTACACCTTC
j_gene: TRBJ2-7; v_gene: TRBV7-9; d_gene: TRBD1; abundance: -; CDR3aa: CASSLGGQGKREQYF; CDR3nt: TGTGCCAGCAGCTTAGGGGGACAGGGCAAACGCGAGCAGTACTTC
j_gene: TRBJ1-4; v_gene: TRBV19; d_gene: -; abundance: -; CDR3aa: CASSIESGTNEKLFF; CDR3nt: TGTGCCAGTAGTATAGAATCCGGAACTAATGAAAAACTGTTTTTT
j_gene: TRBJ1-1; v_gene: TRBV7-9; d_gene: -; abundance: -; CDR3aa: CASSLHWATEAFF; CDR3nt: TGTGCCAGCAGCTTGCATTGGGCAACTGAAGCTTTCTTT
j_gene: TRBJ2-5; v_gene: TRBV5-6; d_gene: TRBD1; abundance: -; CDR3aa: CASSTGVQETQYF; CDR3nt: TGTGCCAGCAGCACAGGGGTCCAAGAGACCCAGTACTTC
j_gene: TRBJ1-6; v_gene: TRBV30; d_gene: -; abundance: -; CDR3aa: CAWSGVPLSYNSPLHF; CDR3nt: TGTGCCTGGTCGGGGGTCCCTCTCTCCTATAATTCACCCCTCCACTTT
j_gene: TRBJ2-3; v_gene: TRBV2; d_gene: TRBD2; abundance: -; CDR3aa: CASRFASGGGTDTQYF; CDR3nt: TGTGCCAGCAGGTTTGCTAGCGGGGGCGGAACAGATACGCAGTATTTT
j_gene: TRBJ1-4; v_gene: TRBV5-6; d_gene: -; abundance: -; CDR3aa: CASSLPGDDNEKLFF; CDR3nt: TGTGCCAGCAGCTTGCCAGGGGATGATAATGAAAAACTGTTTTTT
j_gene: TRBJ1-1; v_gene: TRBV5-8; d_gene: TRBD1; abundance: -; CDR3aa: CASSLQGANTEAFF; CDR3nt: TGTGCCAGCAGCTTACAGGGGGCGAACACTGAAGCTTTCTTT
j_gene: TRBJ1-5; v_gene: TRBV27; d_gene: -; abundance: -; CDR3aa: CATRSPGGDQPQHF; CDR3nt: TGTGCCACCAGATCGCCGGGAGGAGATCAGCCCCAGCATTTT
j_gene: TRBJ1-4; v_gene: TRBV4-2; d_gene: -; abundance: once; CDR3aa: CASSQASHEKLFF; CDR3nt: TGTGCCAGCAGCCAAGCCAGTCACGAAAAACTGTTTTTT
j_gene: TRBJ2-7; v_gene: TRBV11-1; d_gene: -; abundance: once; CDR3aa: CASSRGTPYEQYF; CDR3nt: TGTGCCAGCAGCCGTGGGACACCCTACGAGCAGTACTTC
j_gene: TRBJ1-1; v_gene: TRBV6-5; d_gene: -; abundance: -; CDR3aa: CASSYSTDGPNTEAFF; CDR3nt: TGTGCCAGCAGTTACTCGACAGACGGTCCGAACACTGAAGCTTTCTTT
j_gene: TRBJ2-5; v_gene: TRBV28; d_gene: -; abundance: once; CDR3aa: CATARGHQETQYF; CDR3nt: TGTGCCACCGCGCGTGGACATCAAGAGACCCAGTACTTC
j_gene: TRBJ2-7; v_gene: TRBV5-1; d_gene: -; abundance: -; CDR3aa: CASSFGQRLADEQYF; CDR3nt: TGCGCCAGCAGCTTCGGACAGCGCCTGGCGGACGAGCAGTACTTC
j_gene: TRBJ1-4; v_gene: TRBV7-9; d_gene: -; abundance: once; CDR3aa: CASSLSLEGEKLFF; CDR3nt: TGTGCCAGCAGCTTAAGTCTCGAGGGTGAAAAACTGTTTTTT
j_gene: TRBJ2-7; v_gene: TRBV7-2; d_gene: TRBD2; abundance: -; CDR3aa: CASSLSSGSSYEQYF; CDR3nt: TGTGCCAGCAGCTTATCTAGCGGGAGCTCCTACGAGCAGTACTTC
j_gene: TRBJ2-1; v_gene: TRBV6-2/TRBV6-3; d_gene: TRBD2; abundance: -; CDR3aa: CASSYSTSGYNEQFF; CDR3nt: TGTGCCAGCAGTTACTCGACTAGCGGATACAATGAGCAGTTCTTC
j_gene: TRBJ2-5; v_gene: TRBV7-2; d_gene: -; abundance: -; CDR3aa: CASSSQGGGAQETQYF; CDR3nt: TGTGCCAGCAGCTCACAGGGAGGGGGGGCCCAAGAGACCCAGTACTTC
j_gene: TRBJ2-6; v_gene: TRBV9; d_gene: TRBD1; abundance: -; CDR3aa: CASSGGDRAPSGANVLTF; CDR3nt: TGTGCCAGCAGCGGCGGCGACAGGGCCCCCTCTGGGGCCAACGTCCTGACTTTC
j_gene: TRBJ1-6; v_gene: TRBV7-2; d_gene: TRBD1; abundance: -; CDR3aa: CASSLVPDRESPLHF; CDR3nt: TGTGCCAGCAGCTTAGTTCCGGACAGGGAATCGCCCCTCCACTTT
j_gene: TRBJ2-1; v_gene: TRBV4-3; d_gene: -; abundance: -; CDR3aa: CASSQEVGGYNEQFF; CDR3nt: TGCGCCAGCAGCCAAGAGGTCGGCGGCTACAATGAGCAGTTCTTC
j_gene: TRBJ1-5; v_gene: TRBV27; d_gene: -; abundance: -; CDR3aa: CASSRGSNQPQHF; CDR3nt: TGTGCCAGCAGTCGGGGGTCCAATCAGCCCCAGCATTTT
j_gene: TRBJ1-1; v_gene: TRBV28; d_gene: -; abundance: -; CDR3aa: CASSPWDTGWAFF; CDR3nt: TGTGCCAGCAGTCCCTGGGACACCGGGTGGGCTTTCTTT
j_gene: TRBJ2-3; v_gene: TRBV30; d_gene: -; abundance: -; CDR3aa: CASPGRGSTDTQYF; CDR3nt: TGTGCCTCCCCCGGTAGGGGAAGCACAGATACGCAGTATTTT
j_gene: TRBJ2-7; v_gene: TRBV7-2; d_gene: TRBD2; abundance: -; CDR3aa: CASRGTSGRPVYEQYF; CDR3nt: TGTGCCAGCAGGGGGACTAGCGGGAGGCCGGTCTACGAGCAGTACTTC
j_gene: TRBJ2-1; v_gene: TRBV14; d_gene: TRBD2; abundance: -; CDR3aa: CASSQGLALPLANEQFF; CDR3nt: TGTGCCAGCAGCCAGGGACTAGCGCTTCCTTTAGCAAATGAGCAGTTCTTC
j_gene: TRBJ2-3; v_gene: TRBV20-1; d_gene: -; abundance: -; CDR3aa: CSASTAYRSTDTQYF; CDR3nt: TGCAGTGCTAGTACAGCCTACCGGAGCACAGATACGCAGTATTTT
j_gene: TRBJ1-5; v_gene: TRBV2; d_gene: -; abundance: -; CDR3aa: CASSSATGSNQPQHF; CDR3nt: TGTGCCAGCAGTTCAGCAACAGGGAGCAATCAGCCCCAGCATTTT
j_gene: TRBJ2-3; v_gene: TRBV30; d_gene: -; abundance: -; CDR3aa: CAWSGLISTDTQYF; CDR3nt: TGTGCCTGGAGTGGGCTGATTAGCACAGATACGCAGTATTTT
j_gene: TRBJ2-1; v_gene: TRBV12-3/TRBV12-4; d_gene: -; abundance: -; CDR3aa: CASSLTKYNEQFF; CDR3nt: TGTGCCAGCAGTTTGACTAAGTACAATGAGCAGTTCTTC
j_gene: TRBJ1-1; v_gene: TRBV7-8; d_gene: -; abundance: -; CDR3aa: CASSATGQNTEAFF; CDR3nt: TGTGCCAGCAGCGCAACTGGGCAGAACACTGAAGCTTTCTTT
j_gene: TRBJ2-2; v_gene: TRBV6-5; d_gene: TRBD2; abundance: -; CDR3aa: CASSQTSGATGELFF; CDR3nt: TGTGCCAGCAGTCAGACTAGCGGAGCGACCGGGGAGCTGTTTTTT